This T cell receptor (beta chain) was recovered during a study of shared clonotypes between healthy human individuals. Libraries were prepared by immunoSEQ multiplex PCR; TCRdb keeps only in-frame clonotypes and omits some of them. Of millions of clones in the sample, over 85% are singletons; the top ten hold around 0.15%. In its sample, this clone was seen once. Its target is not known. At the DNA level, this CDR3 is encoded by other sequences in the same sample as well. Study-level points and caveats: Researchers found naive subsets generally carried larger estimated richness than memory subsets.

The sample was naive CD4+ T cells sorted from blood. Subset noted: CD45RA+ positively selected. This TCR derives from a man aged 18 to 35 in good health.

CDR3 coding DNA: TGTGCCAGCAGCTTGGGTAGAAGCACAGATACGCAGTATTTT. Amino acids: CASSLGRSTDTQYF. The rearrangement links TRBV5-6 to TRBJ2-3; no reliable D call. The CDR3 is made up of 14 amino acids. CDR1 is SGHDT, CDR2 YYEEEE, per germline. Trimming left V 0 bases short and J 0 bases short, with 5 bases between. Drawing the rest from reference TRBV5-6 and TRBJ2-3, the complete variable domain is DAGVTQSPTHLIKTRGQQVTLRCSPKSGHDTVSWYQQALGQGPQFIFQYYEEEERQRGNFPDRFSGHQFPNYSSELNVNALLLGDSALYLCASSLGRSTDTQYFGPGTRLTVL.